This entry features one T cell receptor (beta chain) sequence. Its binding antigen is unknown. No base quality values were provided; no much bigger clone lies one nucleotide off. The CDR3 spans 18 residues, from the cysteine through the phenylalanine. The kept DNA is CDR3 alone, 54 bases in frame from the first base. Relative to germline, V is 1 base shorter and J is 2 bases shorter, with 18 bases between their ends. Per the germline V gene, SGHVS is the CDR1 and FQNEAQ is the CDR2. TCRbeta CDR3 regions were amplified from genomic DNA using the immunoSEQ Assay, a bias-controlled multiplex PCR. The paper's data handling went like this. The number of nucleated cells in each sample was estimated by amplification of reference gene primers within the assay. Sequence reads were collapsed and filtered to measure the absolute abundance of every unique TCRbeta CDR3 rearrangement. For each sample, productive Simpson clonality was calculated as the square root of Simpson's diversity index over productive rearrangements. What TCRdb holds here is the immuneACCESS table cut down to in-frame rearrangements. Part of the clones is not present; checked against another copy, under half of the missing clones reflect an unresolved V gene, and the others are unexplained. The DNA was the basis for D and trimming; V, J and clone size are from that table. The sample table lists under 300,000 clones, about 82% of them with a count of one. The ten most abundant clones make up 9% to 15% of the sample.

This specimen belongs to a study of blood T cell repertoires in COVID-19 (dated by TCRdb to the early 2020s). Study-level background: The collaborator samples originated in the United States, Italy and Spain and spanned the acute and convalescent phases of COVID-19. The prospective study material was composed of cDNA or gDNA derived from T cells, B-cell-depleted T cells, or PBMCs. The sample metadata nearly always contained a de-identified subject ID, COVID-19 status, age in years and sex. Where available, HLA class I and class II types were obtained from metadata supplied by the sample provider rather than from assay-based typing. The repertoires were made available in a free public database intended to serve as a resource for research on the immune response to SARS-CoV-2. The samples were drawn from two sources: the first 160 participants of the ongoing ImmuneRACE study, and approximately 1,300 subjects contributed by 6 global collaborators. Subjects who had been exposed to COVID-19, were actively infected with it, or had recovered from it provided the deeply sampled blood TCRbeta repertoires that made up the dataset.

The collaborating institutions used their own protocols to collect whole blood in K2EDTA tubes. For TCRbeta analysis, collaborators shipped samples in one of three forms: frozen whole blood, isolated PBMCs, or DNA extracted from either of those sample types. Results the study describes overall, beyond this receptor: The amount of clinical and demographic metadata varied by source and participant and was provided uncurated.

Sequenced sample: peripheral blood. This sequence was found in a man older than 75 with acute or convalescent COVID-19. Recombination joined TRBV7-8 with TRBJ1-3; a confident D gene designation cannot be given. The CDR3 reads as follows: CASSLEWALTSTGNTIYF. The sequenced DNA: TGTGCCAGCAGCTTAGAGTGGGCACTAACTAGCACTGGAAACACCATATATTTT.